This T cell receptor (beta chain) was captured by sequencing in a study of T-cell memory formation after mild COVID-19. Study-wide results and caveats: Of the contracting clones, CD4+ ones lay mainly in CM and EM, and CD8+ ones in EMRA.

CDR3 length equals 14 residues. Germline assignment: CDR1 ENHRY and CDR2 SYGVKD. V lost 10 bases and J lost 4; bases outside the gene matches: 9. TCRdb re-called the 5' RACE reads with MiXCR, one entry per CDR3 protein. The table has about 350,000 distinct CDR3 sequences, about an eighth seen once. Comment on this clonotype: Its antigen is not known.

This clonotype was sampled from a man between 18 and 29 years old who had mild COVID-19 (a few samples of this study predate the infection). Cell type and time point are not known. Sequenced material: PBMCs or a T cell subset sorted from them (not recorded which). The chain combines TRBV10-3 with TRBJ2-3; TRBD1 agrees at 9 bases. The CDR3 region has the DNA TGTGCCACCCTCCGGGACAGGGTTTCAGATACGCAGTATTTT. Protein product: CATLRDRVSDTQYF.